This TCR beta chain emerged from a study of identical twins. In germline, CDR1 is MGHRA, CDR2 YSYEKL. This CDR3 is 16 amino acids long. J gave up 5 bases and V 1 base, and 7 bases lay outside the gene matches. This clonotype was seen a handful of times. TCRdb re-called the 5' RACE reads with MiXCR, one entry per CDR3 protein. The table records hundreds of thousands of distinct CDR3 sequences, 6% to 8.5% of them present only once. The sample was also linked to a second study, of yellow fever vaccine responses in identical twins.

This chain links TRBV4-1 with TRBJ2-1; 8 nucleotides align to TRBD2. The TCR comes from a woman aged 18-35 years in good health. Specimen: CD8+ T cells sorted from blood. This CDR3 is CASSQAFREGNNEQFF. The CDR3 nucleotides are TGCGCCAGCAGCCAAGCATTCCGGGAGGGCAACAATGAGCAGTTCTTC.